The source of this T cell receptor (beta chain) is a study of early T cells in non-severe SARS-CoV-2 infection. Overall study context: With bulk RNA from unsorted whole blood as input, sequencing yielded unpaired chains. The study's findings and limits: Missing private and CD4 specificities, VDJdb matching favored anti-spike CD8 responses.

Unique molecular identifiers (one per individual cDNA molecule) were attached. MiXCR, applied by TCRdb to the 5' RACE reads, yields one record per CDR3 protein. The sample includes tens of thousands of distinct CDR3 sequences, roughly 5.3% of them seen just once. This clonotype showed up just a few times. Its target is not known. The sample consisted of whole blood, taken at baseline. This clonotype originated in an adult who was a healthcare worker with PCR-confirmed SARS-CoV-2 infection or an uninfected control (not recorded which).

In nucleotides, the CDR3 is TGTGCCAGCAGCCAAGACGAACAGTCCTTTACATCGCAGACCCAGTACTTC. The encoded protein is CASSQDEQSFTSQTQYF. The chain is built from TRBV14 and TRBJ2-5, with no clear D. Germline CDR1 is SGHDN and CDR2 is FVKESK. The ends were cut back, 0 bases at V and 6 bases at J, with 20 bases in the middle. The CDR3 is 17 residues long.